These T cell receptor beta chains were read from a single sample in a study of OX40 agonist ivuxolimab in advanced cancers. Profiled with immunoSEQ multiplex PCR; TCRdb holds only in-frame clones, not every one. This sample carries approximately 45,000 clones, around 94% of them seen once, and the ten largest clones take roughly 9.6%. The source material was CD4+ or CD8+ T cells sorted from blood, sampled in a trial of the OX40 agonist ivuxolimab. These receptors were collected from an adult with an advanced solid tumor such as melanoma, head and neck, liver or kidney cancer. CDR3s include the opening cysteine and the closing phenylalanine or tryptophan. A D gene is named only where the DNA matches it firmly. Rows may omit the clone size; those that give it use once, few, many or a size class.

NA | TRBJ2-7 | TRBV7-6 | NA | TGTGCCAGCAGCTTAGCGGGAGGCCCTTCCTACGAGCAGTACTTC | CASSLAGGPSYEQYF
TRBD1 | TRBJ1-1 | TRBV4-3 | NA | TGCGCCAGCAGCCAAGGAACGGCAAGGGGACAGGGCACTGAAGCTTTCTTT | CASSQGTARGQGTEAFF
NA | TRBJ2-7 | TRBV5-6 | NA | TGTGCCAGCAGCTTGGGGTTCGCGTTGTACGAGCAGTACTTC | CASSLGFALYEQYF
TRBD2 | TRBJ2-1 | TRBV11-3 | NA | TGTGCCAGCAGCTTAGAAATCGGACTAGCGGGAGGCAATGAGCAGTTCTTC | CASSLEIGLAGGNEQFF
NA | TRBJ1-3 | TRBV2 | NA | TGTGCCAGCAGTGACGGTCGGGGAAACACCATATATTTT | CASSDGRGNTIYF
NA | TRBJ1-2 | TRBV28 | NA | TGTGCCAGCAGCGCGACAGGAGGGGATGGCTACACCTTC | CASSATGGDGYTF
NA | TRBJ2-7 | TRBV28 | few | TGTGCCAGCAGTTTAGAATGGGCATCCCTCTACGAGCAGTACTTC | CASSLEWASLYEQYF
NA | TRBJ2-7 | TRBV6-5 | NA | TGTGCCAGCAGTTATAGAGGCTACGAGCAGTACTTC | CASSYRGYEQYF
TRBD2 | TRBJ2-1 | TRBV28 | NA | TGTGCCAGCAGGCCCCTAGCGGATACCTACAATGAGCAGTTCTTC | CASRPLADTYNEQFF
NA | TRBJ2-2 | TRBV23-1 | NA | TGCGCCAGGCCCAGGGGAGACACCGGGGAGCTGTTTTTT | CARPRGDTGELFF
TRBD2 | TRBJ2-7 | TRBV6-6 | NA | TGTGCCAGCAGTCGACTAGCGGGCCCATACGAGCAGTACTTC | CASSRLAGPYEQYF
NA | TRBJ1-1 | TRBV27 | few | TGTGCCAGCAGTTCAACCCCACCCGGGGGGAACACTGAAGCTTTCTTT | CASSSTPPGGNTEAFF
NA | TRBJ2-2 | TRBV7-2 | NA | TGTGCCAGCAGCTATCTGCAGGGCGGGACCGGGGAGCTGTTTTTT | CASSYLQGGTGELFF
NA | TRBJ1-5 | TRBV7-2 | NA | TGTGCCAGCAGCTTAGGCCCCAGGCGGCTGAACGGGCAGCCCCAGCATTTT | CASSLGPRRLNGQPQHF
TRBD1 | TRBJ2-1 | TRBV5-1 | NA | TGCGCCAGCAGCTCGGAATTTGGGACAGGACAGTTCTTC | CASSSEFGTGQFF
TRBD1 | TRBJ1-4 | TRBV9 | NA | TGTGCCAGCAGCGGCGCCGGGACAGGTGCCCCCACTAATGAAAAACTGTTTTTT | CASSGAGTGAPTNEKLFF
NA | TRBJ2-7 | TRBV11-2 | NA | TGTGCCAGCAGCTTAGGAGGTTCCGGCTACGAGCAGTACTTC | CASSLGGSGYEQYF
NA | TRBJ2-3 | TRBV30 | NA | TGTGCCTGTTACGGTACAAACACAGATACGCAGTATTTT | CACYGTNTDTQYF
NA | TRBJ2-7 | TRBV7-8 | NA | TGTGCCAGCAGCTTAGGCCTAGCAAGCTACGAGCAGTACTTC | CASSLGLASYEQYF
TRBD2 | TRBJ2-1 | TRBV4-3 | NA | TGCGCCAGCAGCCAAGACGGACTAGCGGGAGCTCTCAATGAGCAGTTCTTC | CASSQDGLAGALNEQFF
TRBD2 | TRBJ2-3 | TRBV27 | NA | TGTGCCAGCAGTTTGCCCGCGGGAGCCACTAGCACAGATACGCAGTATTTT | CASSLPAGATSTDTQYF
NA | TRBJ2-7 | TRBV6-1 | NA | TGTGCCAGCAGTGAAAGGGACGGTCCCTACGAGCAGTACTTC | CASSERDGPYEQYF
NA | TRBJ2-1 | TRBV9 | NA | TGTGCCAGCAGCGTGGATGGGGGAGGTGAGCAGTTCTTC | CASSVDGGGEQFF
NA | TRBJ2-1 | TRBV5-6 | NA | TGTGCCAGCAGCTTGGGCGTTCGCTACAATGAGCAGTTCTTC | CASSLGVRYNEQFF
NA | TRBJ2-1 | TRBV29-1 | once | TGCAGCGTTGTAGGGGTTACCTACAATGAGCAGTTCTTC | CSVVGVTYNEQFF
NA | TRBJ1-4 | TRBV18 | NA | TGTGCCAGCTCAGCTGAATTCAGGGGTACTAATGAAAAACTGTTTTTT | CASSAEFRGTNEKLFF
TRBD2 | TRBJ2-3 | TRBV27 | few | TGTGCCAGCAGTTTACTAGCGGGGGGAACAGATACGCAGTATTTT | CASSLLAGGTDTQYF
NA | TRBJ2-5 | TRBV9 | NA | TGTGCCAGCAGCGGTGGGGCTACCCAAGAGACCCAGTACTTC | CASSGGATQETQYF
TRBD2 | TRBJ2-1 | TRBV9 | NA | TGTGCCAGCAGCGCTAGCGGGAACTACAATGAGCAGTTCTTC | CASSASGNYNEQFF
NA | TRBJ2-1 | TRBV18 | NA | TGTGCCAGCTCACCATCGAGGGGGGGCCCCTACAATGAGCAGTTCTTC | CASSPSRGGPYNEQFF
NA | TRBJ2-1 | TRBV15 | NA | TGTGCCACCAGCAGAGAGGACTGGGCCAATGAGCAGTTCTTC | CATSREDWANEQFF
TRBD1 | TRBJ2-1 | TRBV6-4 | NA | TGTGCCAGCAGTGACCCTTCCGACAGGGGGGGACCCTCCTACAATGAGCAGTTCTTC | CASSDPSDRGGPSYNEQFF
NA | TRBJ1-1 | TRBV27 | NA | TGTGCCAGCAGTTTAATTCTTGACACTGAAGCTTTCTTT | CASSLILDTEAFF
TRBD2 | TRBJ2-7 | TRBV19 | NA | TGTGCCAGTAGTATAGTAGTGGGGACTAGCGGGAGGTACGAGCAGTACTTC | CASSIVVGTSGRYEQYF
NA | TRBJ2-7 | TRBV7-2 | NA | TGTGCCAGCAGCTTAGGAGTGACCTACGAGCAGTACTTC | CASSLGVTYEQYF
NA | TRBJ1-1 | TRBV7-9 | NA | TGTGCCAGCAGCTTAGTTGACAGCTCACCCCTTCTGGCTTTCTTT | CASSLVDSSPLLAFF
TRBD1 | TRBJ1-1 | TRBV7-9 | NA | TGTGCCAGCAGCTTCCCACAGGGGATGGGCACTGAAGCTTTCTTT | CASSFPQGMGTEAFF
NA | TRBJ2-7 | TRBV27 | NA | TGTGCCAGCAGTTTATCCAGCAGTACAGCCTACGAGCAGTACTTC | CASSLSSSTAYEQYF
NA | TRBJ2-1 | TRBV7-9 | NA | TGTGCCAGCAGCTTAAGAAAAGGGGAAGCCTACAATGAGCAGTTCTTC | CASSLRKGEAYNEQFF
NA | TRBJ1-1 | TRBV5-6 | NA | TGTGCCAGCAGCTTGAAAGGGGCAAGTGAAGCTTTCTTT | CASSLKGASEAFF
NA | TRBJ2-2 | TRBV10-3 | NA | TGTGCCATCAGGGCGGAGGAGGACACCGGGGAGCTGTTTTTT | CAIRAEEDTGELFF
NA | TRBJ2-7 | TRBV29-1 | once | TGCAGCGTTGAAGTAACCGGGACGGTAACCTACGAGCAGTACTTC | CSVEVTGTVTYEQYF
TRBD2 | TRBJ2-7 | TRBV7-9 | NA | TGTGCCAGCAGCCACCGGACTAGCGGGAGCTCCTACGAGCAGTACTTC | CASSHRTSGSSYEQYF